This T cell receptor beta chain emerged from a study of T cell responses to AZD1222 COVID-19 vaccine (dated by TCRdb to the early 2020s). In the study overall: Because spike-specific TCR depth and breadth did not differ between the two schedules, AZD1222 recipients who got a second dose at roughly 4 weeks were pooled with those who got a second dose at roughly 12 weeks. TCR sequencing covered roughly 230 trial participants: 200 to 220 given two doses of AZD1222 and about 26 given two doses of MenACWY control vaccine. Enrollment into the trials was organized by age into subgroups of 18-55, 56-69 and 70-plus years, and those subgroups contained around 150, 28 and 57 TCR-sequenced participants, respectively.

General conclusions and limits of the study: After two AZD1222 doses, both the breadth and the depth of spike-specific TCRs were significantly higher than at day 0 and than in MenACWY recipients. In the small 56-69-year group, the increase in depth fell short of significance, most likely because of low power. Conclusions about previously exposed vaccinees were limited because only six AZD1222 recipients were SARS-CoV-2 seropositive at baseline. Nearly half of unique spike-specific TCRs reportedly recognized epitopes outside regions mutated in the B.1.351 and B.1.1.7 variants. Most participants were white British and females outnumbered males, and the authors suggested that clonal diversity may have been underestimated. The whole spike protein was spanned by vaccine-associated CD4 TCRs, and dominant responses were seen in regions 160-218 and 743-854. Because no day 14 peak-response samples were available, the repertoires could be characterized only after the peak T cell response.

The CDR3 regions of human TCRbeta chains were analyzed by immunosequencing. From the authors' description of their analysis: TCRs in the repertoires were matched against a reference library of SARS-CoV-2-specific TCRs that had been generated with the MIRA antigen-specificity platform. Breadth meant the fraction of unique TCRs that were SARS-CoV-2-associated, whereas depth meant the fraction of total T cells that were SARS-CoV-2-associated. Using the MIRA data, each spike-specific TCR was mapped to the spike region that the TCR reacts to and placed in a CD4 or CD8 class. Log10-transformed breadth and depth values were compared by one-way ANOVA with Sidak's multiple comparisons tests. TCRdb provides this immuneACCESS table in a form limited to in-frame rearrangements. Some clones are lacking; in checked studies, under half of them reflect an unresolved V gene, and why the rest are absent is not known. V and J calls and clone size are copied from that table; D and trimming were computed from the DNA. Recorded for this sample are about 140,000 clones; 89% of them occurred a single time. 2.9% of the sample goes to the ten largest clones.

This clone was seen a few times. It lacks a known antigen. The junction does not match germline at one end; this may be a read error. CDR1 and CDR2 are read off the germline V gene as SGHTA and FQGNSA. Counted from cysteine to phenylalanine, this CDR3 has 14 amino acids. Only CDR3 DNA remains: 42 bases, in frame from the first base. Taken with the paper, the label for time point translates to: baseline before first vaccination. Vaccinee samples were obtained from the UK trials COV001 and COV002, which included a single-blind randomized controlled phase 2/3 trial of AZD1222 (ChAdOx1 nCoV-19) in healthy adults. For TCRbeta chain sequencing, PBMC samples were collected from trial participants at day 0 and at day 28 after the second dose.

The sequence derives from an adult in good health. Specimen: peripheral blood, collected on day 0 of AZD1222 vaccination. The chain links TRBV7-2 with TRBJ2-5, with an unclear D gene assignment. The bases are TGTGCCAGCAGCTCCGGACGGCCCCAAGGGACCCAGTACTTC. The encoded protein is CASSSGRPQGTQYF.